A single sample is the source of the 9 T cell receptor beta chains below, sequenced in a study of identical twins. Each CDR3 protein gets one entry after TCRdb re-called the 5' RACE reads with MiXCR. The sample comprises some 500,000 distinct CDR3 sequences, 22% of which are singletons, and 0.75% to 0.95% rests with the top ten. These sequences were also reported in another study, on T cells expressing NK-cell markers.

Sequenced material: CD4+ T cells sorted from blood. The receptors shown here come from a woman aged 18-29 years in good health.

This rearrangement joins TRBV15 to TRBJ2-3; no definite D call. Germline V CDR1 and CDR2: LNHNV, YYDKDF (reference sequence). Between the trimmed V and J ends, which lost 4 bases and 6 bases, there was a span of 5 bases. The CDR3 consists of 11 residues. The CDR3 DNA reads TGTGCCACCAGCATGCGGGATACGCAGTATTTT. It codes for CATSMRDTQYF.

The chain joins TRBV20-1 to TRBJ1-5; D is perhaps TRBD1 (5 bases). The V and J ends lost 4 bases and 4 bases respectively, with 8 bases between them. Per the germline V gene, CDR1 is DFQATT and CDR2 is SNEGSKA (reference sequence). The CDR3 has 12 amino acids. This CDR3 is CSATDTNQPQHF. CDR3 nucleotides: TGCAGTGCTACGGACACAAATCAGCCCCAGCATTTT.

The rearrangement joins TRBV5-1 to TRBJ2-5; perhaps TRBD2 as D (5 bases). This CDR3 comprises 14 residues. CDR1 is SGHRS, CDR2 YFSETQ, per germline. Trimming took off 0 bases at V and 4 bases at J, with 10 bases between the two ends. The CDR3, as DNA: TGCGCCAGCAGCTTGGGTAGCGAGGGAGAGACCCAGTACTTC. Residues: CASSLGSEGETQYF.

This clonotype occurred many times. CDR3 in amino acids: CASSLGEAYNEQFF. In DNA, the CDR3 is TGTGCCAGCAGTTTGGGCGAAGCCTACAATGAGCAGTTCTTC. J is TRBJ2-1 and V is TRBV12-3 or TRBV12-4; unclear D gene. Trimming pared 3 bases from V and 2 bases from J, leaving 8 bases between. The CDR3 covers 14 residues.

The rearrangement links TRBV27 to TRBJ2-1; D is uncertain. Germline values: CDR1 MNHEY, CDR2 SMNVEV (reference sequence). V was pared by 3 bases and J by 5 bases, with 8 bases between. The CDR3 runs 13 residues. CDR3 in DNA: TGTGCCAGCAGTTTTTTTATGAACAATGAGCAGTTCTTC. Amino acid sequence: CASSFFMNNEQFF.

This clonotype has a handful of counts. The V and J genes are TRBV29-1 and TRBJ2-5, with D unresolved. Germline V gene sequence: CDR1 SQVTM, CDR2 ANQGSEA. V lost 6 bases to trimming and J lost 2 bases, with 10 bases between them. The CDR3 has 12 residues. CDR3 residues: CSVLNPQETQYF. CDR3 sequence (DNA): TGCAGCGTCCTTAACCCTCAAGAGACCCAGTACTTC.

This clonotype was observed at least ten times. The chain carries TRBV5-6 and TRBJ2-1; 11 positions match TRBD2. The V segment lost 3 bases and the J segment 8 bases; nucleotides outside the gene matches: 10. The CDR3 consists of 16 residues. Per germline, CDR1 SGHDT and CDR2 YYEEEE. The CDR3 DNA follows: TGTGCCAGCAGCTCGGGACTAGCGGACGAACTTCATGAGCAGTTCTTC. The encoded protein is CASSSGLADELHEQFF.

The rearrangement uses TRBV6-2 or TRBV6-3 and TRBJ2-7; 7 bases match TRBD2. Losses at the gene ends were 4 bases for V and 3 bases for J; bases not matched to a gene: 12. Germline V gene data show CDR1 as MNHEY and CDR2 as SVGEGT. This CDR3 is 16 amino acids long. The CDR3 nucleotides are TGTGCCAGCAGTTCCCCTGCTGGACTAGTCGGCTACGAGCAGTACTTC. It codes for CASSSPAGLVGYEQYF.

At least ten counts were recorded for this clonotype. The chain uses TRBV5-6 and TRBJ1-1, with no clear D. Per germline, CDR1 SGHDT and CDR2 YYEEEE. The V and J ends lost 0 bases and 5 bases respectively, with 14 bases between them. The CDR3 is 15 residues long. CDR3 loop: CASSLARGRVTEAFF. The DNA for the CDR3 is TGTGCCAGCAGCTTGGCGAGAGGGCGTGTGACTGAAGCTTTCTTT.